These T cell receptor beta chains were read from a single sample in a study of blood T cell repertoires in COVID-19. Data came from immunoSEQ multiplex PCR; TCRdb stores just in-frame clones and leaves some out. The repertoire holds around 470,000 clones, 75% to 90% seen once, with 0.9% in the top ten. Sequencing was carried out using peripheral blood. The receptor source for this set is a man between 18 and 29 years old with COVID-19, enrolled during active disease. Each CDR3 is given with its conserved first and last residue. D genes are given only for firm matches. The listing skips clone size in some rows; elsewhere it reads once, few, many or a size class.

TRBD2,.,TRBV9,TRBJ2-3,CASSRTTGTSGKTDTQYF,TGTGCCAGCAGCCGCACCACCGGGACTAGCGGGAAGACAGATACGCAGTATTTT
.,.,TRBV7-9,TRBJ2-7,CASSLYSYEQYF,TGTGCCAGCAGCTTATACTCCTACGAGCAGTACTTC
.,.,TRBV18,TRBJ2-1,CASSFGDNEQFF,TGTGCCAGCTCCTTCGGAGACAATGAGCAGTTCTTC
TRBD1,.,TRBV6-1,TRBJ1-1,CASSASPGQGNTEAFF,TGTGCCAGCAGTGCTTCTCCGGGACAGGGGAACACTGAAGCTTTCTTT
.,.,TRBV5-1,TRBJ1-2,CASSTTGSLSYGYTF,TGCGCCAGCAGCACCACCGGGTCGCTATCCTATGGCTACACCTTC
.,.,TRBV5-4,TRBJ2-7,CASSLGVGPYEQYF,TGTGCCAGCAGCTTAGGAGTGGGGCCCTACGAGCAGTACTTC
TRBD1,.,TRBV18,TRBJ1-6,CASSPDRGNSPLHF,TGTGCCAGCTCACCGGACAGGGGGAATTCACCCCTCCACTTT
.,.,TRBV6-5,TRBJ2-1,CATRTVTYNEQFF,TGTGCCACCCGGACAGTTACCTACAATGAGCAGTTCTTC
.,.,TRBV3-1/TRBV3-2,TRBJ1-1,CASSQGAGNFEAFF,TGTGCCAGCAGCCAAGGGGCCGGTAACTTTGAAGCTTTCTTT
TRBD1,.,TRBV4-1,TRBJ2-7,CASSQVFSLGQGNEQYF,TGCGCCAGCAGCCAAGTTTTTTCTCTGGGACAGGGGAACGAGCAGTACTTC
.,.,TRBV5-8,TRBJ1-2,CASSLVHRTATYGYTF,TGTGCCAGCAGCTTGGTTCACCGGACAGCGACCTATGGCTACACCTTC
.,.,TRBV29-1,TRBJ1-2,CSVEVATYGYTF,TGCAGCGTTGAAGTCGCTACCTATGGCTACACCTTC
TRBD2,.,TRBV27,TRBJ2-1,CASSPLAGLSYNEQFF,TGTGCCAGCAGCCCCCTAGCGGGGTTGTCCTACAATGAGCAGTTCTTC
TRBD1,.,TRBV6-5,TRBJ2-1,CASSVTGYNEQFF,TGTGCCAGCAGCGTGACAGGGTACAATGAGCAGTTCTTC
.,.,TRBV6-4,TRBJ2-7,CASSEGLARDGYEQYF,TGTGCCAGCAGTGAAGGCCTAGCGCGCGATGGATACGAGCAGTACTTC
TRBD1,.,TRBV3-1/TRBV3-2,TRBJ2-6,CASSLGQGGGNVLTF,TGTGCCAGCAGCCTCGGACAGGGGGGTGGCAACGTCCTGACTTTC
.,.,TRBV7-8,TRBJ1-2,CASAGVGSGYTF,TGTGCCAGCGCAGGGGTAGGGTCTGGCTACACCTTC
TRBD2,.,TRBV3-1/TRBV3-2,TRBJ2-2,CASSQGWRSGMGHTGELFF,TGTGCCAGCAGCCAAGGGTGGAGAAGCGGGATGGGGCACACCGGGGAGCTGTTTTTT
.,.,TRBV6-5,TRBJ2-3,CASGATDTQYF,TGTGCCAGCGGGGCTACAGATACGCAGTATTTT
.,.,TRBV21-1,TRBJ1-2,CASSKRGKEDRADYGYTF,TGTGCCAGCAGCAAAAGGGGAAAAGAGGACAGGGCGGACTATGGCTACACCTTC
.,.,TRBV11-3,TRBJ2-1,CASSSLAEVYNEQFF,TGTGCCAGCAGCTCCTTAGCGGAGGTCTACAATGAGCAGTTCTTC
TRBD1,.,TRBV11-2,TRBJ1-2,CASSAWTGGDYGYTF,TGTGCCAGCAGCGCCTGGACAGGGGGGGACTATGGCTACACCTTC
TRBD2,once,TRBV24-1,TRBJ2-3,CATASTSGRTDTQYF,TGTGCCACGGCGAGCACTAGCGGACGCACAGATACGCAGTATTTT
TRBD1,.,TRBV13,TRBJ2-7,CASSLGQGKYEQYF,TGTGCCAGCAGCCTGGGACAGGGGAAATACGAGCAGTACTTC
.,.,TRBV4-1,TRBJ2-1,CASSAGSYNEQFF,TGCGCCAGCAGCGCAGGGTCCTACAATGAGCAGTTCTTC
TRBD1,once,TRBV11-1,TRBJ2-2,CASRSDRGATGELFF,TGTGCCAGCAGATCGGACAGGGGTGCCACCGGGGAGCTGTTTTTT
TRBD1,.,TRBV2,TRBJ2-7,CASSAQGEATYEQYF,TGTGCCAGCAGTGCACAGGGGGAAGCAACCTACGAGCAGTACTTC
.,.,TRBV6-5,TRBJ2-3,CASSTGSLTDTQYF,TGTGCCAGCAGTACCGGGAGTCTCACAGATACGCAGTATTTT
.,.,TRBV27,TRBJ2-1,CASSFWRGGSYNEQFF,TGTGCCAGCAGTTTTTGGAGGGGGGGCTCCTACAATGAGCAGTTCTTC
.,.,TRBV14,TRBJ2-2,CASSQRLLVTMNTGELFF,TGTGCCAGCAGCCAACGACTCTTGGTCACTATGAACACCGGGGAGCTGTTTTTT
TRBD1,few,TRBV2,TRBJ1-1,CASRRRRQGDTEAFF,TGTGCCAGCAGACGGCGTAGGCAGGGGGACACTGAAGCTTTCTTT
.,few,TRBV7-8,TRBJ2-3,CASRPDRTPDTQYF,TGTGCCAGCCGGCCTGACAGGACCCCAGATACGCAGTATTTT
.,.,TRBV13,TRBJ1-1,CASSKQLNTEAFF,TGTGCCAGCAGCAAACAGCTGAACACTGAAGCTTTCTTT
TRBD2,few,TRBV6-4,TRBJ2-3,CASSAGTSGTDTQYF,TGTGCCAGCAGTGCCGGGACTAGCGGCACAGATACGCAGTATTTT
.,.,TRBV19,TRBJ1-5,CASRRTEDNQPQHF,TGTGCCAGTAGGAGGACAGAAGACAATCAGCCCCAGCATTTT
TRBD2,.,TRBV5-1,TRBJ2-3,CASSVGRGGSDTQYF,TGCGCCAGCAGCGTGGGGCGCGGGGGATCAGATACGCAGTATTTT
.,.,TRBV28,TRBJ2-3,CASSLGGPTDTQYF,TGTGCCAGCAGTTTAGGTGGCCCCACAGATACGCAGTATTTT
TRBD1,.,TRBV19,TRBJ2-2,CASSRDREWVTGELFF,TGTGCCAGTAGTCGGGACAGGGAATGGGTTACCGGGGAGCTGTTTTTT
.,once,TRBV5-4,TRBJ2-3,CASSNPGGGTDTQYF,TGTGCCAGCAGCAACCCGGGGGGCGGCACAGATACGCAGTATTTT
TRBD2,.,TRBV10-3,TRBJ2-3,CAISGTSGADTQYF,TGTGCCATCAGCGGGACTAGCGGGGCGGATACGCAGTATTTT
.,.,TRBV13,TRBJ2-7,CASSLAVGQGSYEQYF,TGTGCCAGCAGCTTAGCAGTGGGGCAGGGCTCCTACGAGCAGTACTTC
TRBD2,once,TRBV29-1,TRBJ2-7,CSVGRLAGGREQYF,TGCAGCGTTGGTAGGCTAGCGGGAGGACGGGAGCAGTACTTC
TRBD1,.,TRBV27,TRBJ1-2,CASSFWTGTGYTF,TGTGCCAGCAGTTTTTGGACAGGGACTGGCTACACCTTC
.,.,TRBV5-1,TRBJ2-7,CASSLVRAGYRYEQYF,TGCGCCAGCAGCTTGGTTCGAGCGGGTTACCGCTACGAGCAGTACTTC
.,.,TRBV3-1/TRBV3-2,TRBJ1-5,CASSHSTGNQPQHF,TGTGCCAGCAGCCACAGCACGGGAAATCAGCCCCAGCATTTT
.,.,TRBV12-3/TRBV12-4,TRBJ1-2,CASSLRREGGYTF,TGTGCCAGCAGCCTCCGAAGGGAGGGTGGCTACACCTTC
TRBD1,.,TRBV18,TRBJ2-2,CASSPRTGDTGELFF,TGTGCCAGCTCACCGAGGACAGGGGACACCGGGGAGCTGTTTTTT
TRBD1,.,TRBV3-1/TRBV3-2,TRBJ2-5,CASSQPDRGQKVETQYF,TGTGCCAGCAGCCAGCCGGACAGGGGGCAAAAAGTGGAGACCCAGTACTTC
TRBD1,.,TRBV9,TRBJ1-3,CASSVGQGGNTIYF,TGTGCCAGCAGCGTAGGACAGGGTGGAAACACCATATATTTT
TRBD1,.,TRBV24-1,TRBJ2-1,CATSDHLGGQVLNEQFF,TGTGCCACCAGTGACCACTTAGGGGGACAGGTCCTAAATGAGCAGTTCTTC